The 2 T cell receptor beta chains reported below all come from one sample, sequenced in a study of cytomegalovirus exposure and HLA in healthy donors. PCR involved 60 Vbeta and 13 Jbeta primers. The data were produced by immunoSEQ multiplex PCR, yet TCRdb's version contains in-frame clones alone and is incomplete. The sample shows some 140,000 clones, approximately 70% of them seen only once. The sequenced material came from PBMCs. The receptors here all came from a woman aged 40 to 50 in good health and CMV-seronegative.

This chain uses TRBV6-5 with TRBJ1-1; 7 nucleotides align to TRBD1. With 1 base clipped from V and 9 bases from J, the junction kept 11 bases outside the gene matches. Germline V lookup: CDR1 MNHEY, CDR2 SVGAGI. The CDR3 loop spans 15 amino acids. This chain's CDR3 is CASSYLAGKRGQAFF. CDR3 nucleotide sequence: TGTGCCAGCAGTTACTTGGCAGGGAAGAGGGGGCAAGCTTTCTTT.

This clone was detected only a few times. The CDR3 region has the DNA TGCGCCAGCAGTGGCGAGGCAAACGAAAAACTGTTTTTT. Translation: CASSGEANEKLFF. The chain is built from TRBV5-1 and TRBJ1-4; D ambiguous. V dropped 5 bases and J dropped 8 bases, with 13 bases sitting between them. There are 13 residues in the CDR3. Germline V CDR1 and CDR2: SGHRS, YFSETQ.